This TCR beta chain originates from a study of blood T cell repertoires in COVID-19. Using immunoSEQ multiplex PCR, the repertoire was profiled, and TCRdb retains in-frame clones only, with some absent. This table has roughly 150,000 clones, over 80% appearing once. Trimming took 2 bases from V and 3 from J; bases not matched to a gene: 12. CDR1 is LNHDA, CDR2 SQIVND, per germline (reference sequence). The CDR3 sequence is 18 residues long. Sequencing was done on a sample of peripheral blood. This clonotype was sampled from an older man who had recovered from COVID-19. V and J are TRBV19 and TRBJ1-5, with 8 positions matching TRBD1. The CDR3 nucleotides are TGTGCCAGTAGTATAACCGGGACAGGAGGAAAACTCAATCAGCCCCAGCATTTT. It codes for CASSITGTGGKLNQPQHF.